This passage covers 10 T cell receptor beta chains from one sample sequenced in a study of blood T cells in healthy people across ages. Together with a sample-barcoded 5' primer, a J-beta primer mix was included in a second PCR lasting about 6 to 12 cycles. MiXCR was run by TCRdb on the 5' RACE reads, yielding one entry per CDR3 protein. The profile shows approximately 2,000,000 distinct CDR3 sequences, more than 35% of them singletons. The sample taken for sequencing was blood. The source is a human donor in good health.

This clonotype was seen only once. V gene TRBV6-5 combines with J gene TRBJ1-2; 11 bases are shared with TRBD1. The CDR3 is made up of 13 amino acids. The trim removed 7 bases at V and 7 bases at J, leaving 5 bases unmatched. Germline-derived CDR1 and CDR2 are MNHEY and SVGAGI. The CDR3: CASTGQGAIGYTF. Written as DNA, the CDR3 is TGTGCCAGCACAGGACAGGGGGCAATTGGCTACACCTTC.

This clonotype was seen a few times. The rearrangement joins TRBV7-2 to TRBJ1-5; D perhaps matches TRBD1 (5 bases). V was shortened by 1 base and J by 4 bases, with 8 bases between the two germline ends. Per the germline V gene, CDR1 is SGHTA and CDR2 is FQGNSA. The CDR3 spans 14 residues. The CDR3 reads CASSLGWGNQPQHF. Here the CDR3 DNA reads TGTGCCAGCAGCTTAGGATGGGGGAATCAGCCCCAGCATTTT.

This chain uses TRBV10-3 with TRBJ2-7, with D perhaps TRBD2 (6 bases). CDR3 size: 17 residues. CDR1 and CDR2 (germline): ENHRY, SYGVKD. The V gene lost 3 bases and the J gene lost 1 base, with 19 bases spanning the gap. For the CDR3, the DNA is TGTGCCATCAGTGACGCGAAGGGAATAGCGGTATCCTACGAGCAGTACTTC. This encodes CAISDAKGIAVSYEQYF.

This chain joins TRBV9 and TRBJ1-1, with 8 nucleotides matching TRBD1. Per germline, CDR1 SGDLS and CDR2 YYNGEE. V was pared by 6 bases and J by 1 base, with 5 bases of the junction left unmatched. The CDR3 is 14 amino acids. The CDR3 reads CASTRTGTNTEAFF. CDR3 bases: TGTGCCAGCACCAGGACAGGGACGAACACTGAAGCTTTCTTT.

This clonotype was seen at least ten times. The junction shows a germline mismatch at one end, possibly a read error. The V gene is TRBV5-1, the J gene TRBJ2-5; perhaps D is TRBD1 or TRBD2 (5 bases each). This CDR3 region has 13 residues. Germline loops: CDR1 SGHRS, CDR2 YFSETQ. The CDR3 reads CASSFGGGETQYF. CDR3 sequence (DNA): TGTGCCAGCAGCTTTGGTGGGGGAGAGACCCAGTACTTC.

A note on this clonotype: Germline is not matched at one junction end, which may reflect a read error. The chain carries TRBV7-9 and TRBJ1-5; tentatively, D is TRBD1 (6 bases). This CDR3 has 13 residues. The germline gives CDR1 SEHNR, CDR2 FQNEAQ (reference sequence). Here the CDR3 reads CSSSSTGNQPQHF. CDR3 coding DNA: TGTTCCAGCAGCTCAACAGGGAATCAGCCCCAGCATTTT.

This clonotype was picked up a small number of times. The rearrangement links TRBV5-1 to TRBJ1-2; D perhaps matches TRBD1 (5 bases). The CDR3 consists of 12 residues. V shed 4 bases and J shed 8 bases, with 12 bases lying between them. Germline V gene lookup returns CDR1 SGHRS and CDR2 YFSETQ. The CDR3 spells CASSPGTQGYTF. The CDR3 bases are TGCGCCAGCAGCCCCGGGACTCAGGGCTACACCTTC. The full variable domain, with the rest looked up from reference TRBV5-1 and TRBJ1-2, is KAGVTQTPRYLIKTRGQQVTLSCSPISGHRSVSWYQQTPGQGLQFLFEYFSETQRNKGNFPGRFSGRQFSNSRSEMNVSTLELGDSALYLCASSPGTQGYTFGSGTRLTVV.

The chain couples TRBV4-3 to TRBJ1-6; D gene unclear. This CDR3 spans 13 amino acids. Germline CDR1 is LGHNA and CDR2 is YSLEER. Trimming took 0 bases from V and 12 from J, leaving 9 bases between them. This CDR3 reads CASSQDRREPLHF. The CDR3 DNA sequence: TGCGCCAGCAGCCAAGATCGACGAGAACCCCTCCACTTT.

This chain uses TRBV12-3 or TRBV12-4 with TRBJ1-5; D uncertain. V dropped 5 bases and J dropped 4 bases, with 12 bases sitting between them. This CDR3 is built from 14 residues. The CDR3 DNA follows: TGTGCCAGCAGTGACCTGGGCAGAAATCAGCCCCAGCATTTT. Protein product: CASSDLGRNQPQHF.

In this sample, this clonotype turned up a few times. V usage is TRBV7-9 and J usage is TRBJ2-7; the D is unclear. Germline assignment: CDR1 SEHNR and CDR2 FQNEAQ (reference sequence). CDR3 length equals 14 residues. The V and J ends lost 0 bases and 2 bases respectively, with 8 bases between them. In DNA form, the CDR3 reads TGTGCCAGCAGCTTAGCCTCGTTAGCCTACGAGCAGTACTTC. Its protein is CASSLASLAYEQYF. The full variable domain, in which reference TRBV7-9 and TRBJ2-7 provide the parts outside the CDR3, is DTGVSQNPRHKITKRGQNVTFRCDPISEHNRLYWYRQTLGQGPEFLTYFQNEAQLEKSRLLSDRFSAERPKGSFSTLEIQRTEQGDSAMYLCASSLASLAYEQYFGPGTRLTVT.